A selection of T cell receptor beta chains follows, all from one sample in a study of long-term antiretroviral therapy in people with HIV. Measured with immunoSEQ multiplex PCR; TCRdb has only the in-frame clones, and not every one. This repertoire shows approximately 32,000 clones, roughly 85% found once; its top ten account for 6.5% to 9.5%. The sample here was unsorted PBMCs, taken 0.4 years before starting antiretroviral therapy. These receptors all stem from a man younger than 35 with HIV. Both conserved end residues are part of each CDR3. D genes are given only for firm matches. Size values are once, few and many counts, or a class for expanded clones, and some rows have none.

V	D	size	J	CDR3	DNA
TRBV27	NA	NA	TRBJ2-5	CASSSGTGPETQYF	TGTGCCAGCAGTTCCGGGACCGGCCCAGAGACCCAGTACTTC
TRBV28	TRBD1	NA	TRBJ2-7	CASSPRTGYGEQYF	TGTGCCAGCAGCCCCCGGACAGGGTATGGCGAGCAGTACTTC
TRBV7-6	NA	NA	TRBJ2-1	CASSLSGNEQFF	TGTGCCAGCAGCTTAAGCGGCAATGAGCAGTTCTTC
TRBV7-9	NA	once	TRBJ1-2	CASSLGYAGDGYTF	TGTGCCAGCAGCTTAGGGTACGCGGGAGATGGCTACACCTTC
TRBV2	NA	NA	TRBJ1-2	CASIRGVANYGYTF	TGTGCCAGCATCAGAGGGGTAGCTAACTATGGCTACACCTTC
TRBV27	TRBD1	NA	TRBJ2-7	CASSGQGQGEQYF	TGTGCCAGCAGTGGACAGGGCCAAGGGGAGCAGTACTTC
TRBV7-9	NA	once	TRBJ1-4	CASSLYSRGEKLFF	TGTGCCAGCAGCTTATACAGCCGGGGTGAAAAACTGTTTTTT
TRBV19	TRBD1	NA	TRBJ1-5	CASTPTGGNNQPQHF	TGTGCCAGTACGCCGACAGGGGGGAACAATCAGCCCCAGCATTTT
TRBV6-1	NA	NA	TRBJ1-2	CASSEALRGASGSPGYTF	TGTGCCAGCAGTGAAGCGCTTCGGGGGGCTTCGGGCTCACCTGGCTACACCTTC
TRBV5-6	TRBD1	NA	TRBJ2-1	CASSIRDRGKVNNEQFF	TGTGCCAGCAGCATACGGGACAGGGGTAAGGTCAACAATGAGCAGTTCTTC
TRBV28	NA	NA	TRBJ1-5	CASSPPSSRRGQPQHF	TGTGCCAGCAGTCCCCCTAGTAGTCGGCGGGGTCAGCCCCAGCATTTT
TRBV4-1	NA	NA	TRBJ2-3	CASSQDAADTQYF	TGCGCCAGCAGCCAAGATGCGGCAGATACGCAGTATTTT
TRBV28	NA	NA	TRBJ1-5	CASSLASSNQPQHF	TGTGCCAGCAGTTTAGCAAGTAGCAATCAGCCCCAGCATTTT
TRBV7-3	TRBD2	NA	TRBJ2-7	CASSWGPSGEQYF	TGTGCCAGCAGCTGGGGGCCTAGCGGGGAGCAGTACTTC
TRBV5-1	TRBD1	few	TRBJ1-1	CASSDTGATTEAFF	TGCGCCAGCAGCGACACAGGGGCAACCACTGAAGCTTTCTTT
TRBV10-3	TRBD1	few	TRBJ2-7	CAIRSDRGPYEQYF	TGTGCCATCAGATCCGACAGGGGGCCGTACGAGCAGTACTTC
TRBV5-1	NA	NA	TRBJ2-7	CASSLAGYKGGFGGVSYEQYF	TGCGCCAGCAGCTTGGCCGGTTATAAGGGGGGATTCGGGGGAGTCTCCTACGAGCAGTACTTC
TRBV18	NA	NA	TRBJ2-3	CASKGRTDPDTQYF	TGTGCCAGCAAGGGGAGGACAGATCCGGATACGCAGTATTTT
TRBV7-9	TRBD2	NA	TRBJ2-1	CASSLAGGPYNEQFF	TGTGCCAGCAGCTTAGCGGGAGGGCCCTACAATGAGCAGTTCTTC
TRBV30	NA	NA	TRBJ2-6	CAWSGSGANVLTF	TGTGCCTGGTCAGGGTCAGGGGCCAACGTCCTGACTTTC
TRBV7-6	TRBD1	NA	TRBJ1-2	CASSLPGGYGYTF	TGTGCCAGCAGCTTACCAGGGGGCTATGGCTACACCTTC
TRBV9	NA	NA	TRBJ2-6	CASSVDPGWPGANVLTF	TGTGCCAGCAGCGTAGACCCAGGGTGGCCTGGGGCCAACGTCCTGACTTTC
TRBV4-3	TRBD2	NA	TRBJ2-1	CASSPTASGSDEQFF	TGCGCCAGCAGCCCGACTGCTAGCGGGAGCGATGAGCAGTTCTTC
TRBV2	NA	NA	TRBJ1-2	CASRQGHYGYTF	TGTGCCAGCAGGCAGGGACACTATGGCTACACCTTC
TRBV18	TRBD1	NA	TRBJ1-3	CASSPTGEISYGNTIYF	TGTGCCAGCTCTCCGACAGGGGAAATTTCGTATGGAAACACCATATATTTT
TRBV7-7	NA	NA	TRBJ2-5	CASSWGVGTGQETQYF	TGTGCTAGCAGCTGGGGGGTGGGGACGGGACAAGAGACCCAGTACTTC
TRBV10-1	NA	few	TRBJ1-5	CASICRRGCNQPQHF	TGCGCCAGCATATGCAGAAGGGGCTGCAATCAGCCCCAGCATTTT
TRBV28	NA	NA	TRBJ2-3	CASSISRPQTQYF	TGTGCCAGCAGCATCAGCCGGCCTCAAACGCAGTATTTT
TRBV13	NA	few	TRBJ1-2	CASSLVGTNYGYTF	TGTGCCAGCAGCTTAGTCGGGACTAACTATGGCTACACCTTC
TRBV28	NA	NA	TRBJ2-3	CASSSTGITDTQYF	TGTGCCAGCAGTTCCACAGGGATAACAGATACGCAGTATTTT
TRBV7-6	TRBD1	NA	TRBJ1-2	CASSPGGQGASGYTF	TGTGCCAGCAGCCCAGGGGGACAGGGGGCGAGTGGCTACACCTTC
TRBV7-9	NA	NA	TRBJ1-5	CASSFYNQPQHF	TGTGCCAGCAGCTTCTATAATCAGCCCCAGCATTTT
TRBV6-1	NA	NA	TRBJ2-3	CASSESLHSTDTQYF	TGTGCCAGCAGTGAAAGTCTTCACAGCACAGATACGCAGTATTTT